The clone carrying this T cell receptor beta chain was counted between two and nine times. CDR1 and CDR2 from the germline V gene are SGHTA and FQGNSA. J gave up 5 bases and V 1 base, and 5 bases lay outside the gene matches. The CDR3 is 15 amino acids. The record originates from a study of T-cell reconstitution after alpha-beta-depleted transplantation in children. As it was prepared, the TCRbeta library received unique molecular identifiers. TCRdb reprocessed the PCR reads via MiXCR and lists one record per CDR3 protein. This sample yields about 610,000 distinct CDR3 sequences, of which 25% to 30% are seen a single time; about a third belongs to the top ten.

This clonotype was sampled from a boy in the first two years of life with Wiskott-Aldrich syndrome, due to receive a stem cell transplant. The chain carries TRBV7-2 and TRBJ2-5; TRBD2 aligns across 9 bases. This specimen was PBMCs, taken before TCRalphabeta/CD19-depleted stem cell transplant. CDR3 loop: CASSLVGSGGETQYF. The CDR3 DNA sequence: TGTGCCAGCAGCTTAGTCGGTAGCGGGGGCGAGACCCAGTACTTC.